This T cell receptor (beta chain) was captured in a study of T cell repertoires in cytomegalovirus infection. V was clipped by 7 bases and J by 1 base; unmatched bases: 9. Per germline, CDR1 LNHDA and CDR2 SQIVND (reference sequence). The CDR3 extends over 15 amino acids. TCRdb reprocessed the reads with MiXCR, giving one entry per CDR3 protein. Of 150,000 to 200,000 distinct CDR3 sequences listed, approximately 17% are singletons. On this clonotype: Its cognate antigen is unknown.

General observations from the study: Clonotype analysis showed dominance of the ex vivo response by HLA-C-restricted CMV-specific TCR beta clonotypes.

The sample taken for sequencing was CD8+ T cells from PBMCs. V and J are TRBV19 and TRBJ2-7; 8 bases are shared with TRBD1. The TCR was taken from a human donor in good health (CMV status not recorded). Some clones in this sample may be carry-over from other donors' samples. The CDR3 region has the DNA TGTGCCAGTACCGCCGGGACAGGCGTTTCCTACGAGCAGTACTTC. Its protein is CASTAGTGVSYEQYF.